These 28 T cell receptor beta chains were sequenced from one sample in a study of CD8+CD57+ T cells in acquired aplastic anemia. Selection for sequencing was limited to patients who had shown CD8+CD57+ cell expansion by flow cytometry. CDR3 and TCR beta VDJ profiling relied on genomic DNA as the template. TCRdb fed the reads into MiXCR, producing one record per CDR3 protein. The sample consists of around 200,000 distinct CDR3 sequences, roughly 65% of them appearing once. Material for sequencing was sorted CD4+, CD8+, or CD8+CD57+ T cells (not recorded which) from PBMCs. Receptors originate from a human donor with aplastic anemia.

This clonotype was counted between two and nine times. This chain uses TRBV7-9 with TRBJ2-1; 9 bases map to TRBD1. Germline CDR1 is SEHNR and CDR2 is FQNEAQ (reference sequence). J gave up 5 bases and V 7 bases, and 3 bases lay outside the gene matches. This CDR3 has 13 residues. CDR3 residues: CASTGQGNNEQFF. The CDR3 DNA sequence: TGTGCCAGCACTGGACAGGGGAACAATGAGCAGTTCTTC.

DNA of the CDR3: TGTGCCAGCAGGGACAGACTAGGTCCCACTGAAGCTTTCTTT. Translated, it gives CASRDRLGPTEAFF. The rearrangement joins TRBV27 to TRBJ1-1, with D possibly being TRBD1 (6 bases). Germline-derived CDR1 and CDR2 are MNHEY and SMNVEV (reference sequence). The CDR3 covers 14 residues. Trimming pared 6 bases from V and 4 bases from J, leaving 15 bases between.

The rearrangement links TRBV2 to TRBJ1-3, with D unresolved. The CDR3 has 15 residues. Germline values: CDR1 SNHLY, CDR2 FYNNEI. Trimming took 6 bases from V and 3 from J, leaving 15 bases between them. CDR3 sequence (DNA): TGTGCCAGCAGACAGAGACACGTACTTGGAAACACCATATATTTT. This gives the protein CASRQRHVLGNTIYF.

Of note for this clonotype: One junction end does not reproduce the germline sequence, and a read error may be involved. V gene TRBV19 combines with J gene TRBJ1-6; maybe TRBD1 (5 bases). This CDR3 comprises 15 residues. The germline V gene encodes CDR1 LNHDA and CDR2 SQIVND (reference sequence). The CDR3 DNA follows: TGTGCCAGTAGTATAGACGGGGGGTATAATTCTCCCCTCCACTTT. This sequence encodes CASSIDGGYNSPLHF.

The sample holds a few counts of this clonotype. The rearrangement uses TRBV20-1 and TRBJ2-3; possibly TRBD2 for D (6 bases). V dropped 0 bases and J dropped 3 bases, with 13 bases sitting between them. Germline V gene lookup returns CDR1 DFQATT and CDR2 SNEGSKA (reference sequence). This CDR3 is built from 15 residues. The CDR3 sequence: CSARDGGEGTDTQYF. The CDR3 nucleotides are TGCAGTGCTAGAGACGGCGGGGAAGGAACAGATACGCAGTATTTT.

CDR3 in DNA: TGTGCCAGCAGCCAAGAAGTCGGGGGGAACGAGCAGTACTTC. Its protein is CASSQEVGGNEQYF. The rearrangement uses TRBV4-2 and TRBJ2-7; TRBD2 matches 7 bases. This CDR3 spans 14 amino acids. Germline assignment: CDR1 LGHNA and CDR2 YNFKEQ. Trimming removed 0 bases from V and 5 bases from J; junction bases left unmatched: 4.

This chain links TRBV20-1 with TRBJ1-5, with D maybe TRBD1 (6 bases). This CDR3 region has 13 residues. The germline V gene has CDR1 DFQATT and CDR2 SNEGSKA (reference sequence). Trimming cost V 6 bases and J 5 bases, with 14 bases left between them. The DNA for the CDR3 is TGCAGTGCCCACGACAGGATAGATCAGCCCCAGCATTTT. Encoded protein: CSAHDRIDQPQHF.

This clonotype was seen at least ten times. Here the CDR3 reads CASSESASGGFRDTQYF. CDR3 nucleotide sequence: TGCGCCAGCAGTGAGTCGGCTAGCGGGGGGTTTAGAGATACGCAGTATTTT. The genes are TRBV10-1 and TRBJ2-3, with 11 bases aligning to TRBD2. The CDR3 runs to 17 residues. Trimming cost V 0 bases and J 5 bases; bases outside gene matches: 7. The germline V gene has CDR1 WNHNN and CDR2 SYGVQD (reference sequence).

The chain links TRBV2 to TRBJ2-3, with 11 positions matching TRBD2. V trimming: 4 bases; J trimming: 5 bases; junction bases outside the gene matches: 5. Germline V gives CDR1 SNHLY, CDR2 FYNNEI. The CDR3 extends over 15 amino acids. CDR3 in DNA: TGTGCCAGCAGTGTTAGCGGGGGGGCCGGAGATACGCAGTATTTT. Its protein is CASSVSGGAGDTQYF.

This chain connects TRBV7-9 to TRBJ2-7; 9 nucleotides line up with TRBD1. The CDR3 consists of 16 residues. Trimming took 1 base from V and 3 from J; bases not matched to a gene: 7. The V gene's germline CDR1 is SEHNR and CDR2 FQNEAQ (reference sequence). The CDR3 DNA reads as TGTGCCAGCAGCTTAGTGGCCGGGACAGGGATCTACGAGCAGTACTTC. Its protein product is CASSLVAGTGIYEQYF.

This clonotype was detected ten times or more. The chain has TRBV15 and TRBJ1-5; 8 bases match TRBD1. The CDR3 has 16 residues. CDR1 is LNHNV, CDR2 YYDKDF, per germline (reference sequence). J lost 7 bases, V lost 5 bases, and 13 bases had no gene match. CDR3: CATSSRTGHKGQPQHF. DNA of the CDR3: TGTGCCACCAGCTCCCGGACAGGGCATAAGGGGCAGCCCCAGCATTTT.

This clonotype was picked up many times. CDR3 protein: CASRPEGGGYGYTF. CDR3 DNA sequence: TGTGCCAGCAGACCTGAGGGGGGCGGCTATGGCTACACCTTC. J is TRBJ1-2 and V is TRBV12-3 or TRBV12-4, with a possible D match to TRBD1 (6 bases). V dropped 6 bases and J dropped 4 bases, with 15 bases sitting between them. This CDR3 region has 14 residues.

The chain has TRBV19 and TRBJ2-7; a possible D gene is TRBD1 (6 bases). V was trimmed by 10 bases and J by 2 bases, leaving 9 bases between them. The CDR3 is made up of 11 amino acids. Germline V gene data show CDR1 as LNHDA and CDR2 as SQIVND (reference sequence). CDR3 sequence reads: CATEGAYEQYF. CDR3 DNA: TGTGCCACCGAGGGGGCCTACGAGCAGTACTTC.

The chain employs TRBV2 and TRBJ2-3, with TRBD2 matching over 9 bases. This CDR3 contains 16 residues. The germline V gene encodes CDR1 SNHLY and CDR2 FYNNEI. V lost 6 bases, J lost 3 bases, and 10 bases stayed unmatched. The DNA of the CDR3 is TGTGCCAGCAGCAGGTATAGCGGGAGAGGAACAGATACGCAGTATTTT. Translating gives CASSRYSGRGTDTQYF. Full variable domain (rest looked up from reference TRBV2 and TRBJ2-3): EPEVTQTPSHQVTQMGQEVILRCVPISNHLYFYWYRQILGQKVEFLVSFYNNEISEKSEIFDDQFSVERPDGSNFTLKIRSTKLEDSAMYFCASSRYSGRGTDTQYFGPGTRLTVL.

The chain uses TRBV15 and TRBJ2-7, with TRBD1 matching over 7 bases. This CDR3 is 13 amino acids long. Per the germline V gene, CDR1 is LNHNV and CDR2 is YYDKDF (reference sequence). V was pared by 3 bases and J by 1 base, with 0 bases of the junction left unmatched. CDR3 DNA sequence: TGTGCCACCAGCAGGGACAGGTCCTACGAGCAGTACTTC. It encodes CATSRDRSYEQYF. The full variable domain, its missing parts supplied by reference TRBV15 and TRBJ2-7, is DAMVIQNPRYQVTQFGKPVTLSCSQTLNHNVMYWYQQKSSQAPKLLFHYYDKDFNNEADTPDNFQSRRPNTSFCFLDIRSPGLGDTAMYLCATSRDRSYEQYFGPGTRLTVT.

V is TRBV12-5 and J is TRBJ1-6; D may be TRBD1 (6 bases). The CDR3 length is 13 residues. Germline V gene data show CDR1 as LGHNT and CDR2 as FRNRAP. Deletions cut 5 bases from V and 7 bases from J, with 9 bases between. The CDR3 sequence: CASGLQGNSPLHF. Here the CDR3 DNA reads TGTGCTAGTGGTCTCCAGGGGAATTCACCCCTCCACTTT. The full variable domain, rest sourced from reference TRBV12-5 and TRBJ1-6, is DARVTQTPRHKVTEMGQEVTMRCQPILGHNTVFWYRQTMMQGLELLAYFRNRAPLDDSGMPKDRFSAEMPDATLATLKIQPSEPRDSAVYFCASGLQGNSPLHFGNGTRLTVT.

Only one count was recorded for this clonotype. The genes are TRBV9 and TRBJ2-3; 7 bases match TRBD2. V shed 3 bases and J 5 bases; nucleotides not matched to a gene: 12. This CDR3 spans 16 amino acids. Per the germline V gene, CDR1 is SGDLS and CDR2 is YYNGEE. CDR3 DNA: TGTGCCAGCAGCGCAACTAGTATGACGGGGGGAGATACGCAGTATTTT. This sequence encodes CASSATSMTGGDTQYF.

The chain combines TRBV7-9 with TRBJ2-5; 8 bases map to TRBD1. The germline V gene has CDR1 SEHNR and CDR2 FQNEAQ (reference sequence). V trimming: 6 bases; J trimming: 13 bases; junction bases outside the gene matches: 7. The CDR3 totals 11 residues. CDR3 DNA sequence: TGTGCCAGCAGTTTCGGACAGGGCGGGTACTTC. Encoded protein: CASSFGQGGYF. The entire variable domain, with the rest obtained from reference TRBV7-9 and TRBJ2-5, is as follows: DTGVSQNPRHKITKRGQNVTFRCDPISEHNRLYWYRQTLGQGPEFLTYFQNEAQLEKSRLLSDRFSAERPKGSFSTLEIQRTEQGDSAMYLCASSFGQGGYFGPGTRLLVL.

This clonotype is a singleton in its sample. The chain has TRBV19 and TRBJ1-2; D may be TRBD1 (5 bases). V was clipped by 2 bases and J by 10 bases, with 23 bases between them. This CDR3 is built from 16 residues. Germline loops: CDR1 LNHDA, CDR2 SQIVND (reference sequence). As DNA, the CDR3 is TGTGCCAGTAGTATAAGTCCGGCCAGGGTAGGGAGTCACTACACCTTC. Translated, it gives CASSISPARVGSHYTF.

This chain joins TRBV29-1 and TRBJ1-3, with no clear D. Germline CDR1 and CDR2: SQVTM and ANQGSEA. Trimming removed 4 bases from V and 4 bases from J, with 5 bases in between. The CDR3 is made up of 11 amino acids. The CDR3 loop reads CSVGGGNTIYF. CDR3 sequence (DNA): TGCAGCGTTGGTGGCGGAAACACCATATATTTT.

The rearrangement links TRBV2 to TRBJ2-7, with D possibly matching TRBD1 (5 bases). The V end lost 6 bases, the J end lost 0 bases, and 12 bases lay between the germline ends. The germline V gene encodes CDR1 SNHLY and CDR2 FYNNEI. This CDR3 is 14 amino acids long. The CDR3 loop reads CASSTGSRSYEQYF. The DNA of the CDR3 is TGTGCCAGCAGCACAGGATCCCGCTCCTACGAGCAGTACTTC.

This clonotype has ten or more counts. The CDR3 DNA reads as TGTGCCAGCAGCGTCGGAGCCACAGAGACCTCAAATGGCTACACCTTC. This translates into CASSVGATETSNGYTF. V usage is TRBV9 and J usage is TRBJ1-2; D is undetermined. V lost 2 bases, J lost 6 bases, and 20 bases lay in between. The CDR3 has 16 amino acids. Per the germline V gene, CDR1 is SGDLS and CDR2 is YYNGEE.

To note about this clonotype: A much larger clone differs by one base, so this may be a read error. J is TRBJ1-4 and V is TRBV10-3; a possible D gene is TRBD1 (5 bases). Germline V CDR1 and CDR2: ENHRY, SYGVKD. The CDR3 has 14 residues. The CDR3 DNA is TGTGCCAGCAGCTTCCAGGGTTTTAACGAAAAACTGTCTTTT. Translating gives CASSFQGFNEKLSF.

This clonotype was found many times. This chain uses TRBV7-9 with TRBJ2-7; the D call may be TRBD1 or TRBD2 (6 bases each). There are 16 residues in the CDR3. V lost 5 bases and J lost 4, with 21 bases in between. CDR1 is SEHNR and CDR2 is FQNEAQ in the germline V gene (reference sequence). The CDR3 spells CASSDATGLRMYEQYF. CDR3 nucleotides: TGTGCCAGCAGCGACGCGACAGGACTAAGGATGTACGAGCAGTACTTC.

This clonotype came up a few times. The chain carries TRBV4-1 and TRBJ1-2; D call uncertain. There are 14 residues in the CDR3. V was trimmed by 3 bases and J by 8 bases, leaving 16 bases between them. Germline V gene data show CDR1 as MGHRA and CDR2 as YSYEKL. The CDR3 DNA follows: TGCGCCAGCAGCCAGGTACGAAGGGTCGGAGGCTACACCTTC. Translating gives CASSQVRRVGGYTF.

The rearrangement joins TRBV10-3 to TRBJ2-7; no definite D call. Germline CDR1 reads ENHRY; CDR2 reads SYGVKD. The germline V and J ends were trimmed by 6 bases and 0 bases, with 9 bases remaining between them. The CDR3 has 13 residues. DNA of the CDR3: TGTGCCATCAGGGACCACAGCTCCTACGAGCAGTACTTC. Protein product: CAIRDHSSYEQYF.

CDR3 sequence: CSARKQVTGLHGYTF. Here the CDR3 DNA reads TGCAGTGCTAGAAAACAAGTAACAGGGCTCCATGGCTACACCTTC. This rearrangement joins TRBV20-1 to TRBJ1-2; D possibly corresponds to TRBD1 (6 bases). This CDR3 is built from 15 residues. The V and J ends lost 2 bases and 6 bases respectively, with 19 bases between them. The germline V gene encodes CDR1 DFQATT and CDR2 SNEGSKA (reference sequence).

The chain employs TRBV7-2 and TRBJ2-2, with no clear D. Trimming stripped 1 base from V and 6 bases from J, with 6 bases between. Germline V gene data show CDR1 as SGHTA and CDR2 as FQGNSA. The CDR3 is 13 amino acids. As DNA, the CDR3 is TGTGCCAGCAGCTTAGTGCGCGCCGGGGAGCTGTTTTTT. It yields the protein CASSLVRAGELFF.